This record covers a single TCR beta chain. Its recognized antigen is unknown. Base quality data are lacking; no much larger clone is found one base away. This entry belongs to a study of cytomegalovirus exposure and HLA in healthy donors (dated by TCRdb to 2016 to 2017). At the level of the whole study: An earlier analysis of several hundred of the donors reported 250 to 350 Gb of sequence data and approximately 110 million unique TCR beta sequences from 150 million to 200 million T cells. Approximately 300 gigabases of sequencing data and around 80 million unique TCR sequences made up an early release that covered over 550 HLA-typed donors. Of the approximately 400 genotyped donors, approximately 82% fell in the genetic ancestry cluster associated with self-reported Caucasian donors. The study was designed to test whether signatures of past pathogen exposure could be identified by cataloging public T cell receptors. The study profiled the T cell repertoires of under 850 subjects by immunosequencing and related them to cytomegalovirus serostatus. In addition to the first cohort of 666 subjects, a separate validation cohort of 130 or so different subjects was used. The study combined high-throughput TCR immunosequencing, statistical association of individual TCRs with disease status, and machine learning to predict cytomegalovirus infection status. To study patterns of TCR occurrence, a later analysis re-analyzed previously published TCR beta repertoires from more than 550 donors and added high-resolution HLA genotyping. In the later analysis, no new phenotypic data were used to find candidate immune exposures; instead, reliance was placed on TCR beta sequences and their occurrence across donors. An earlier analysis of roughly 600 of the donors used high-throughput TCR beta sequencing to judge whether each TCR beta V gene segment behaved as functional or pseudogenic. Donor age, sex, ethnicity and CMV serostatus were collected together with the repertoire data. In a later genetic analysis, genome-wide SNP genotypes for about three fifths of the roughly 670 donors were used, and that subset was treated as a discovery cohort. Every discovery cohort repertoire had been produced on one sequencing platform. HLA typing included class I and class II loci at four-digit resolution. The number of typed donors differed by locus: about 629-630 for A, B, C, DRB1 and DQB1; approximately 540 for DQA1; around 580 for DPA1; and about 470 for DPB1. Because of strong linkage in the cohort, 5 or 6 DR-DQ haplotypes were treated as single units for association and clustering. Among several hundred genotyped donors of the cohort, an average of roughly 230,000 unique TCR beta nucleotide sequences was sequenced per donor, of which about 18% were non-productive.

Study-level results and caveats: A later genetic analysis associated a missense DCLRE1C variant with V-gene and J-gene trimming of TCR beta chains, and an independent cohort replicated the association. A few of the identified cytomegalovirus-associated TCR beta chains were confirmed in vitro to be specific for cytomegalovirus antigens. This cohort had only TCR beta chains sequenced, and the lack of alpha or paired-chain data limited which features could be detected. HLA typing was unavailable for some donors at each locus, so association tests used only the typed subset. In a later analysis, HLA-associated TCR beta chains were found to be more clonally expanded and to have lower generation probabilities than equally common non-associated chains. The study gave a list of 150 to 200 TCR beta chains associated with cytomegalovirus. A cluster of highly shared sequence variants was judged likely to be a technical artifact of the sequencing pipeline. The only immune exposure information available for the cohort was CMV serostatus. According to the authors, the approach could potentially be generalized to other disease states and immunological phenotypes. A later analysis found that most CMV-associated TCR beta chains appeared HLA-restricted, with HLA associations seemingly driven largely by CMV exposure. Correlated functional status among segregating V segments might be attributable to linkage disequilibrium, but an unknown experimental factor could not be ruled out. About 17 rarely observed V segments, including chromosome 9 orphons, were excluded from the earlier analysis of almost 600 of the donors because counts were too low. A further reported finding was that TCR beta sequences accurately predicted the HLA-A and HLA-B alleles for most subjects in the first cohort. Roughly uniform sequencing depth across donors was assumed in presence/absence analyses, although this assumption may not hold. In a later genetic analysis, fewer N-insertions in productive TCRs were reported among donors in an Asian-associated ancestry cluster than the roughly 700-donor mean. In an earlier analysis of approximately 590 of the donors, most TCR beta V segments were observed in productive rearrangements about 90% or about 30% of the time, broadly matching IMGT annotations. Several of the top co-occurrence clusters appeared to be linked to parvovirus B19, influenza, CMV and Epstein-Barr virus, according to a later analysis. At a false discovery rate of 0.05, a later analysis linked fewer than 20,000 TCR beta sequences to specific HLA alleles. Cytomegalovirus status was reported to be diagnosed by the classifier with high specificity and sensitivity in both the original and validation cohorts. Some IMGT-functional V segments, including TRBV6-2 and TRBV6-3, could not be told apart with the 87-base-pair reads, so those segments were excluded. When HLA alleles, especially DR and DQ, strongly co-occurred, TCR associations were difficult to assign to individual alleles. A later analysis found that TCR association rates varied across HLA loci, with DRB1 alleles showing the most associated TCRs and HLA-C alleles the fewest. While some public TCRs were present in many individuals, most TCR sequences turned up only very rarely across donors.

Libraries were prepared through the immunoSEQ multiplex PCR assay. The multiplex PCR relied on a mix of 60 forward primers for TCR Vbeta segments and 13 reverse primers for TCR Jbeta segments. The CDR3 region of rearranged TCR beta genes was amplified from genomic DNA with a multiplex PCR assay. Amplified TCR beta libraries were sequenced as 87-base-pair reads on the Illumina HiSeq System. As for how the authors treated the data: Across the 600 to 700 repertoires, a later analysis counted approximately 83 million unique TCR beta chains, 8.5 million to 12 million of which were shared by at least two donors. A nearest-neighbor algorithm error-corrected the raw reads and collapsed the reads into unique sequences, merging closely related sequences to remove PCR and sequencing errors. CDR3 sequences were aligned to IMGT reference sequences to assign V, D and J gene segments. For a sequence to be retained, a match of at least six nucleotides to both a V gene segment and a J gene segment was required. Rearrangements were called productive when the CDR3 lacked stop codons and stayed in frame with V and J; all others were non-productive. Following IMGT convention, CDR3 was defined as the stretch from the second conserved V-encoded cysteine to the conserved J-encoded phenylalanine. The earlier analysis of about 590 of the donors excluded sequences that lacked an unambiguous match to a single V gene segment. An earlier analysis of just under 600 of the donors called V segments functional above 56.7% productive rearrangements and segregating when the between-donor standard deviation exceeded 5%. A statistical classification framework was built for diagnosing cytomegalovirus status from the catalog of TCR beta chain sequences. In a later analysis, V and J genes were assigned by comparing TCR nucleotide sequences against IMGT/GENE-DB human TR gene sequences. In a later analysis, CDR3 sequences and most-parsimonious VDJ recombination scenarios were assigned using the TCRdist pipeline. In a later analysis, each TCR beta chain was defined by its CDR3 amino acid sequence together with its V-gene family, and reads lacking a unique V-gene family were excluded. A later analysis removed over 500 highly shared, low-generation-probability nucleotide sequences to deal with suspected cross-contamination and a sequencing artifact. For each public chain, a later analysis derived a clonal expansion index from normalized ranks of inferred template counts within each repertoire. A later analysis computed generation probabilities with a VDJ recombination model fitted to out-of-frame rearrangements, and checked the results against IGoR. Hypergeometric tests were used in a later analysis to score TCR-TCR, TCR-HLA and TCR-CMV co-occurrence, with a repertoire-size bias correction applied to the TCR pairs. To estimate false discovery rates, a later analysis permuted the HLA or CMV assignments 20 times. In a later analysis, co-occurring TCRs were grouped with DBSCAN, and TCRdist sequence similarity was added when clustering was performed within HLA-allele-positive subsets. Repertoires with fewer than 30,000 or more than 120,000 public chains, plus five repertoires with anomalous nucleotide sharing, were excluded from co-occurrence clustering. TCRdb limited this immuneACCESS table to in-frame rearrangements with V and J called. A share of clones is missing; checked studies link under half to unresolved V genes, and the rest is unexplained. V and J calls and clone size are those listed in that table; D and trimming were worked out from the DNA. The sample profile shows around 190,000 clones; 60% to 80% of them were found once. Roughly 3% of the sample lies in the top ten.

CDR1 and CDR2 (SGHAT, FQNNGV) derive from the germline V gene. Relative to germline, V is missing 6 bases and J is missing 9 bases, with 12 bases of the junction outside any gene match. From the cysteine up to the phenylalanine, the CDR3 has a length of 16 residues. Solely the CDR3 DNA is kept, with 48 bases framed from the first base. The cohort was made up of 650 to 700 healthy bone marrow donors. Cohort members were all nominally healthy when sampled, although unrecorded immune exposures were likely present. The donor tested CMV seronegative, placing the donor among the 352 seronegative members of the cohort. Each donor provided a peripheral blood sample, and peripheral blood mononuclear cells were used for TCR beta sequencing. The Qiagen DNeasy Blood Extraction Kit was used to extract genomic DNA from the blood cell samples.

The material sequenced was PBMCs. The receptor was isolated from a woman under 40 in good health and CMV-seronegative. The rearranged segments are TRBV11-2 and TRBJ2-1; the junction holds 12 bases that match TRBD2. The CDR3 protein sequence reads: CASSLRLAGGMGEQFF. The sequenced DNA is TGTGCCAGCAGTCTCCGGCTAGCGGGAGGGATGGGTGAGCAGTTCTTC.